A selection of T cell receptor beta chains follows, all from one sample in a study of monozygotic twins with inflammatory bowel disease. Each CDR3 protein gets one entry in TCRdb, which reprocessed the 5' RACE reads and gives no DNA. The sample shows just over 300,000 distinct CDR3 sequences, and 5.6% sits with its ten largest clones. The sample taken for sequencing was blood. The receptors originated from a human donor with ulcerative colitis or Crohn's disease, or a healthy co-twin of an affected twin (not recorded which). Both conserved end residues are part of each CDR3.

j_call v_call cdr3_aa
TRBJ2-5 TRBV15 CATDRGGASRETQYF
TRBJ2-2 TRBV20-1 CSARAPGRGPAGELFF
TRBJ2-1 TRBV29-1 CSTGQGTYNEQFF
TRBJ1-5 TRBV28 CASSYTTQGADQPQHF
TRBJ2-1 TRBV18 CASSPQAGGHEQFF
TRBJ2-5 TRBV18 CASSPPLNSPGTQYF
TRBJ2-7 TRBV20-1 CSARVVSMSYEQYF
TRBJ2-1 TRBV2 CASRRRGQGLDEQFF
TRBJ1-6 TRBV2 CASRDGRASGNLPLHF
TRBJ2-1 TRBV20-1 CSAMTSGASGISYNEQFF
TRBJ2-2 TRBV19 CASSIWGGRANTGELFF
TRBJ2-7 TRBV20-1 CSARKYGVRLGYEQYF
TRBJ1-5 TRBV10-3 CAISRGQGRNQPQHF
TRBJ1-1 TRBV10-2 CASSGSLYGGQGTEAFF
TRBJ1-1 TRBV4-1 CASSYRDRDTEAFF
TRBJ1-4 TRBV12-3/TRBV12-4 CASSQTGGDEKLFF
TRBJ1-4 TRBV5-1 CASSPGATNEKLFF
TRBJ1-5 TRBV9 CASSTSGGAGQPQHF
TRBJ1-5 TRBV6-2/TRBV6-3 CASSYNRGNELSNQPQHF
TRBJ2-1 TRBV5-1 CASRGGATYNEQFF
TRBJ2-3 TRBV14 CASSRTSGALDTQYF
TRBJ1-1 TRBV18 CASSPLSHSTEAFF
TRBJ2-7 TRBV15 CATSRDRGSYEQYF
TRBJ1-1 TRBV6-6 CASIQGAGTEAFF
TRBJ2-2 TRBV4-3 CASSQALTGWGTTGELFF
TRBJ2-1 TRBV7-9 CASSIAGIRNNEQFF
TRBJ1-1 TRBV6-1 CASSAQPYTEAFF
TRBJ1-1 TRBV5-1 CASRRNRVENTEAFF
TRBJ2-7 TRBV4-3 CASSQEMSGGPYEQYF
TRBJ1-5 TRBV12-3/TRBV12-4 CASSLSGHNQPQHF
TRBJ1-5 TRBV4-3 CASSQVWTGNSNQPQHF
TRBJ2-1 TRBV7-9 CASSLKDRSVTFF
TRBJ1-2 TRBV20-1 CSARYGTGNYGYTF
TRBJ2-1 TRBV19 CASSWLSPNEQFF
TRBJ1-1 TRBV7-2 CASSFGPSLGAFF
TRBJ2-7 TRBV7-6 CASSDRQGVTYEQYF
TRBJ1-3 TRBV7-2 CASSLGGQLSGNIIYF
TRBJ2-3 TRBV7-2 CASSTPTSATDTQYF
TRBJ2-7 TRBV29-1 CSATLRTGVSEQYF
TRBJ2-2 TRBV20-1 CSARPGQGWNTGELFF
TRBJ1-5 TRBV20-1 CSALPQVSNQPQHF
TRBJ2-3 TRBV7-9 CASSLEGGTTDTQYF
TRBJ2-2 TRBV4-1 CASSQLDGTGKDGELFF
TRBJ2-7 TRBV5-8 CASSRKLAGFYEQYF
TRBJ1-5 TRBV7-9 CASSSHRGNQPQHF
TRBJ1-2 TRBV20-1 CSARYPGRTGGYTF
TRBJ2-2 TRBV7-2 CASKWREISGELFF
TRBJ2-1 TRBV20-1 CSARSSAAGWQFF
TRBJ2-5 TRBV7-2 CASSPIPRGGKETQYF
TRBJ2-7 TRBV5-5 CASSLRKGSYEQYF
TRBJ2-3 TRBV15 CATSRKPGQPMDTQYF